This T cell receptor beta chain was documented in a study of monozygotic twins with inflammatory bowel disease. Notes on the study in general: No difference was seen in repertoire similarity between concordant and discordant twins, possibly from limited power.

TCRdb re-called the 5' RACE reads and gives one entry per CDR3 protein, without DNA. The table for this sample gives about 380,000 distinct CDR3 sequences. The authors drew over 2 ml of blood from each donor. As for this clonotype: The antigen remains unidentified.

This CDR3 comprises 14 residues. The germline gives CDR1 SQVTM, CDR2 ANQGSEA. Specimen: blood. This chain connects TRBV29-1 to TRBJ2-6. The sequence was obtained from a human donor with ulcerative colitis or Crohn's disease, or a healthy co-twin of an affected twin (not recorded which). CDR3 protein: CSVKRGSGANVLTF.